A selection of T cell receptor beta chains follows, all from one sample in a study of identical twins. TCRdb reanalysed the 5' RACE reads using MiXCR and keeps one entry per CDR3 protein. The repertoire includes under 250,000 distinct CDR3 sequences, around 7.6% of them detected once, and under 6% sits in the top ten. The sample also formed part of further work on yellow fever vaccine responses in identical twins.

Source material: CD8+ T cells sorted from blood. The receptor set was obtained from a woman aged 18-35 years in good health. Each CDR3 is given with its conserved first and last residue.

v_call: TRBV12-3/TRBV12-4
cdr3_aa: CASSRPGLADNEQFF

v_call: TRBV2
cdr3_aa: CASRDGPYEQYF

v_call: TRBV28
cdr3_aa: CASSRTSGVSDTQYF

v_call: TRBV15
cdr3_aa: CATSQFSSGANVLTF

v_call: TRBV7-9
cdr3_aa: CASSDRGTGDPNYGYTF

v_call: TRBV7-6
cdr3_aa: CASSLSPTGETGELFF

v_call: TRBV24-1
cdr3_aa: CATINPKIYEQYF

v_call: TRBV2
cdr3_aa: CASSETLAGVGDTQYF

v_call: TRBV6-5
cdr3_aa: CASSYALQGNGHTF

v_call: TRBV28
cdr3_aa: CASRTPGLADNEQFF

v_call: TRBV7-9
cdr3_aa: CASSLGTGDVEQFF

v_call: TRBV15
cdr3_aa: CATSRDLLESSYNEQFF

v_call: TRBV7-6
cdr3_aa: CASSPGLAGVEQFF

v_call: TRBV10-3
cdr3_aa: CAISEGPLRGEKETQYF

v_call: TRBV6-4
cdr3_aa: CASSADSTLFNYNEQFF

v_call: TRBV20-1
cdr3_aa: CSARDSTSVSSYNEQFF

v_call: TRBV20-1
cdr3_aa: CSATSPAGGGYEQYF

v_call: TRBV4-1
cdr3_aa: CASSQGDRSYEQYF

v_call: TRBV6-2/TRBV6-3
cdr3_aa: CASSYKEQGLTGELFF

v_call: TRBV12-3/TRBV12-4
cdr3_aa: CASSHTDIGSYEQYF

v_call: TRBV7-3
cdr3_aa: CASSLTGGGTEAFF

v_call: TRBV28
cdr3_aa: CASSKGLAGGTDTQYF

v_call: TRBV5-1
cdr3_aa: CASSDGTGGRGMNTEAFF

v_call: TRBV28
cdr3_aa: CASSLSRSRASYEQYF

v_call: TRBV7-2
cdr3_aa: CASSPLGTGGDTQYF

v_call: TRBV7-9
cdr3_aa: CASSLDLGEAFF

v_call: TRBV21-1
cdr3_aa: CASSKDGHPNTGELFF

v_call: TRBV12-3/TRBV12-4
cdr3_aa: CASTEGTLFF

v_call: TRBV27
cdr3_aa: CASTSTATNEKLFF

v_call: TRBV24-1
cdr3_aa: CATSDLMGAGNEQFF

v_call: TRBV12-3/TRBV12-4
cdr3_aa: CASSRTLDGFYGYTF

v_call: TRBV28
cdr3_aa: CASSFRLQGSPLHF

v_call: TRBV12-3/TRBV12-4
cdr3_aa: CASSLPGSGNTIYF

v_call: TRBV12-3/TRBV12-4
cdr3_aa: CASSLALLAPRETQYF

v_call: TRBV20-1
cdr3_aa: CSARDSNRPQHF

v_call: TRBV7-6
cdr3_aa: CASSSASGGLGEQYF

v_call: TRBV11-2
cdr3_aa: CASSTTESYNSPLHF

v_call: TRBV13
cdr3_aa: CASSNHGQGSEYYYGYTF

v_call: TRBV4-1
cdr3_aa: CASSLQGYEQFF

v_call: TRBV13
cdr3_aa: CASSLGGFTPRENIQYF

v_call: TRBV5-6
cdr3_aa: CASSFGGGLPYEQYF

v_call: TRBV9
cdr3_aa: CASSVNTDTGELFF

v_call: TRBV3-1
cdr3_aa: CASSQNQMDEQFF

v_call: TRBV15
cdr3_aa: CATSRGLTSDGAFF

v_call: TRBV11-2
cdr3_aa: CASSLGRTIYGYTF

v_call: TRBV20-1
cdr3_aa: CSARAGTSGKETQYF

v_call: TRBV4-2
cdr3_aa: CASSQASGGAANTGELFF

v_call: TRBV7-6
cdr3_aa: CASSLLSHISYNEQFF

v_call: TRBV7-7
cdr3_aa: CASSLGAGASNEQFF

v_call: TRBV7-9
cdr3_aa: CASSPYGGGSYEQYF

v_call: TRBV29-1
cdr3_aa: CSVPEKEGQFF

v_call: TRBV6-4
cdr3_aa: CASSDWPASGRGGTGELFF

v_call: TRBV7-8
cdr3_aa: CASSLTTSGSLYEQYF

v_call: TRBV7-9
cdr3_aa: CASSLLAEDEKLFF

v_call: TRBV20-1
cdr3_aa: CSARDRGMVGTFNEQFF

v_call: TRBV9
cdr3_aa: CASSYGGEKLFF

v_call: TRBV9
cdr3_aa: CASSGTSGRNNEQFF

v_call: TRBV4-1
cdr3_aa: CANRWGGQRINEQFF

v_call: TRBV20-1
cdr3_aa: CSAASGSANTGELFF